Following are 24 T cell receptor beta chains from one sample sequenced in a study of cytomegalovirus exposure and HLA in healthy donors (dated by TCRdb to between 2016 and 2019). Receptors were amplified or captured by the immunoSEQ multiplex PCR assay. The multiplex PCR relied on a mix of 60 forward primers for TCR Vbeta segments and 13 reverse primers for TCR Jbeta segments. Sourced from immuneACCESS, this table was stored by TCRdb with only in-frame sequences that have V and J called. A share of the clones is absent; for the studies checked, an unresolved V gene accounts for under half, and the remainder has no known explanation. The sample yields 100,000 to 150,000 clones; more than 75% were counted once. The ten most abundant clones make up around 14% of the sample. The sequenced material came from PBMCs. The receptors shown here come from a woman aged 60-75 years in good health and CMV-seropositive.

With regard to this clone: A junction boundary mismatches the germline segment, possibly from a read error. V is TRBV5-1 and J is TRBJ1-1, with D maybe TRBD1 (5 bases). The CDR3 is 13 residues long. Looked up from germline, CDR1 is SGHRS and CDR2 is YFSETQ. The DNA for the CDR3 is TGTGCCAGCAGCCCCAGGGTGGGCACTGAAGCTTTCTTT. Protein: CASSPRVGTEAFF.

V is TRBV6-5 and J is TRBJ2-3, with TRBD1 as a possible D gene (6 bases). CDR1 is MNHEY, CDR2 SVGAGI, per germline. V dropped 0 bases and J dropped 8 bases, with 15 bases sitting between them. The CDR3 consists of 15 residues. The CDR3 sequence is CASSYSESGRGTQYF. The CDR3 bases are TGTGCCAGCAGTTACTCTGAATCCGGCAGGGGTACGCAGTATTTT.

Here the CDR3 reads CASSLRTGSGSPLHF. For the CDR3, the DNA is TGTGCCAGCAGCTTGCGCACAGGTTCAGGTTCACCCCTCCACTTT. This rearrangement joins TRBV5-6 to TRBJ1-6; possible D gene TRBD1, 5 bases. CDR3 length equals 15 residues. Germline CDR1 is SGHDT and CDR2 is YYEEEE. The V end was cut by 1 base, the J end by 9 bases, with 14 bases between. Full variable domain (rest looked up from reference TRBV5-6 and TRBJ1-6): DAGVTQSPTHLIKTRGQQVTLRCSPKSGHDTVSWYQQALGQGPQFIFQYYEEEERQRGNFPDRFSGHQFPNYSSELNVNALLLGDSALYLCASSLRTGSGSPLHFGNGTRLTVT.

J is TRBJ1-5 and V is TRBV12-1; the table's D call of TRBD1 was not tested on the DNA. TRBV12-1 is tagged as a pseudogene. There are 17 residues in the CDR3. The CDR3 is CASSPGLGQGRNQPQHF. DNA for the CDR3: TGTGCCAGCAGCCCAGGACTGGGACAGGGGAGAAATCAGCCCCAGCATTTT.

This CDR3 reads CASRDTGVGYTEAFF. CDR3 in DNA: TGTGCCAGCAGGGACACAGGGGTGGGGTACACTGAAGCTTTCTTT. The chain uses TRBV6-1 and TRBJ1-1, with 7 bases identical to TRBD1. Per the germline V gene, CDR1 is MNHNS and CDR2 is SASEGT. Trimming took 6 bases from V and 3 from J; bases not matched to a gene: 10. The CDR3 is 15 residues long.

The genes are TRBV30 and TRBJ1-2, with 7 bases aligning to TRBD1. The J segment lost 2 bases and the V segment lost 4 bases, leaving 4 bases of the junction unmatched. The CDR3 runs 13 residues. Germline CDR1 is GTSNPN and CDR2 is SVGIG (reference sequence). CDR3 coding DNA: TGTGCCTGGAAATGGACAGGCAACTATGGCTACACCTTC. Translating it yields CAWKWTGNYGYTF.

This clone was detected once. This chain connects TRBV2 to TRBJ1-4; 7 bases line up with TRBD1. CDR1 SNHLY and CDR2 FYNNEI come from the germline V gene. The CDR3 runs 16 residues. Trimming cost V 5 bases and J 8 bases; bases outside gene matches: 14. The CDR3 nucleotides are TGTGCCAGCAGTAGGCCTTCGGACAGGAGCGGGGAAAAACTGTTTTTT. Protein product: CASSRPSDRSGEKLFF.

The rearrangement uses TRBV5-4 and TRBJ1-1, with TRBD1 identical over 10 bases. V trimming: 6 bases; J trimming: 0 bases; junction bases outside the gene matches: 14. The CDR3 has 18 amino acids. Germline CDR1 and CDR2: SGHNT and YYREEE (reference sequence). DNA of the CDR3: TGTGCCAGCAAAATCGGAGGGACAGGGGATAACATGAACACTGAAGCTTTCTTT. It specifies CASKIGGTGDNMNTEAFF. The variable domain in full, completed from reference TRBV5-4 and TRBJ1-1, reads ETGVTQSPTHLIKTRGQQVTLRCSSQSGHNTVSWYQQALGQGPQFIFQYYREEENGRGNFPPRFSGLQFPNYSSELNVNALELDDSALYLCASKIGGTGDNMNTEAFFGQGTRLTVV.

The V and J genes are TRBV5-4 and TRBJ2-7, with TRBD1 matching over 10 bases. Germline V lookup: CDR1 SGHNT, CDR2 YYREEE (reference sequence). J was trimmed by 6 bases and V by 5 bases; bases with no gene match: 5. The CDR3 length is 13 residues. CDR3 in DNA: TGTGCCAGCAGAGTTGGGACAGGGGCCGAGCAGTACTTC. It codes for CASRVGTGAEQYF. The complete variable domain, with remaining parts taken from reference TRBV5-4 and TRBJ2-7, reads ETGVTQSPTHLIKTRGQQVTLRCSSQSGHNTVSWYQQALGQGPQFIFQYYREEENGRGNFPPRFSGLQFPNYSSELNVNALELDDSALYLCASRVGTGAEQYFGPGTRLTVT.

This rearrangement joins TRBV30 to TRBJ1-6, with no clear D. Germline loops: CDR1 GTSNPN, CDR2 SVGIG (reference sequence). The CDR3 is 15 amino acids. Trimming removed 4 bases from V and 7 bases from J, with 17 bases in between. The CDR3 bases are TGTGCCTGGACCCCGCCTCTCCTCCGGAATTCACCCCTCCACTTT. It encodes CAWTPPLLRNSPLHF.

J is TRBJ2-2 and V is TRBV7-8; TRBD1 matches at 8 bases. This CDR3 region has 16 residues. After removal of 5 bases from V and 6 bases from J, the junction contained 11 bases not matched to a gene. In germline, CDR1 is SGHVS, CDR2 FQNEAQ. The CDR3 loop reads CASSPIGQGIPGELFF. CDR3 in DNA: TGTGCCAGCAGCCCAATAGGACAGGGTATCCCCGGGGAGCTGTTTTTT. The full variable domain, in which reference TRBV7-8 and TRBJ2-2 provide the parts outside the CDR3, is GAGVSQSPRYKVAKRGQDVALRCDPISGHVSLFWYQQALGQGPEFLTYFQNEAQLDKSGLPSDRFFAERPEGSVSTLKIQRTQQEDSAVYLCASSPIGQGIPGELFFGEGSRLTVL.

This clone was detected once. The V and J genes are TRBV5-1 and TRBJ2-5; a possible D gene is TRBD1 (6 bases). Germline CDR1 is SGHRS and CDR2 is YFSETQ. The ends were cut back, 4 bases at V and 0 bases at J, with 10 bases in the middle. The CDR3 extends over 14 amino acids. The CDR3, as DNA: TGCGCCAGCAGCGGCGGACAGTACCAAGAGACCCAGTACTTC. This codes for CASSGGQYQETQYF.

The chain recombines TRBV4-3 with TRBJ1-4; the D is unclear. This CDR3 spans 13 amino acids. Germline lookup yields CDR1 LGHNA and CDR2 YSLEER. The V and J ends lost 4 bases and 4 bases respectively, with 7 bases between them. This chain's CDR3 is CASSLGRNEKLFF. The CDR3 DNA follows: TGCGCCAGCAGCCTCGGTCGTAATGAAAAACTGTTTTTT.

The V call is TRBV7-2, the J call TRBJ1-6, with 7 bases lining up with TRBD1. Germline assignment: CDR1 SGHTA and CDR2 FQGNSA. CDR3 size: 15 residues. V lost 4 bases and J lost 4; bases outside the gene matches: 4. CDR3 bases: TGTGCCAGCAGCTCACAACAGGGGTATAATTCACCCCTCCACTTT. Translated: CASSSQQGYNSPLHF. The full variable domain, with the rest looked up from reference TRBV7-2 and TRBJ1-6, is GAGVSQSPSNKVTEKGKDVELRCDPISGHTALYWYRQSLGQGLEFLIYFQGNSAPDKSGLPSDRFSAERTGGSVSTLTIQRTQQEDSAVYLCASSSQQGYNSPLHFGNGTRLTVT.

This chain's CDR3 is CASNQGDRGNSPLHF. CDR3 in DNA: TGTGCCAGCAACCAGGGGGACAGGGGTAATTCACCCCTCCACTTT. The gene calls are TRBV5-6 and TRBJ1-6; TRBD1 matches 10 bases. Trimming removed 6 bases from V and 6 bases from J; junction bases left unmatched: 6. The CDR3 totals 15 residues. In germline, CDR1 is SGHDT, CDR2 YYEEEE.

In its sample, this clone was seen a few times. The gene calls are TRBV6-6 and TRBJ1-5; maybe TRBD1 (5 bases). This CDR3 region has 15 residues. The V and J ends lost 4 bases and 1 base respectively, with 11 bases between them. Per the germline V gene, CDR1 is MNHNY and CDR2 is SVGAGI (reference sequence). CDR3 bases: TGTGCCAGCAGTTGGTTAGGACAAAGCAATCAGCCCCAGCATTTT. This translates into CASSWLGQSNQPQHF.

The genes are TRBV25-1 and TRBJ1-1, with D maybe TRBD1 (5 bases). This CDR3 is built from 15 residues. Germline assignment: CDR1 MGHDK and CDR2 SYGVNS. V lost 2 bases, J lost 3 bases, and 13 bases lay in between. DNA of the CDR3: TGTGCCAGCAGTGAAGCGGGGTTGGGGGACACTGAAGCTTTCTTT. Translation gives CASSEAGLGDTEAFF.

V gene TRBV4-3 combines with J gene TRBJ2-3; D possibly corresponds to TRBD2 (6 bases). CDR1 is LGHNA, CDR2 YSLEER, per germline. The CDR3 totals 18 residues. V was trimmed by 0 bases and J by 1 base, leaving 17 bases between them. This chain's CDR3 is CASSQDFSGALGTDTQYF. Written as DNA, the CDR3 is TGCGCCAGCAGCCAAGATTTTAGCGGAGCTCTCGGCACAGATACGCAGTATTTT.

This clone has only a few counts. The V gene is TRBV7-3, the J gene TRBJ2-5, with D possibly being TRBD2 (6 bases). The CDR3 contains 13 residues. The V and J ends lost 5 bases and 2 bases respectively, with 9 bases between them. In germline, CDR1 is SGHTA, CDR2 FQGTGA. CDR3 in DNA: TGTGCCAGCAGCAAGGACTATCAAGAGACCCAGTACTTC. Its protein product is CASSKDYQETQYF.

CDR3: CASSPQGKAYTEAFF. CDR3 nucleotides: TGTGCCAGCTCACCCCAGGGCAAGGCTTACACTGAAGCTTTCTTT. V is TRBV18 and J is TRBJ1-1, with D tentatively TRBD1 (5 bases). The germline V gene has CDR1 KGHSH and CDR2 LQKENI. Trimming left V 3 bases short and J 3 bases short, with 14 bases between. This CDR3 has 15 residues. The whole variable domain, remainder taken from reference TRBV18 and TRBJ1-1, is NAGVMQNPRHLVRRRGQEARLRCSPMKGHSHVYWYRQLPEEGLKFMVYLQKENIIDESGMPKERFSAEFPKEGPSILRIQQVVRGDSAAYFCASSPQGKAYTEAFFGQGTRLTVV.

This clone was seen just once. This chain joins TRBV7-2 and TRBJ2-3; tentatively, D is TRBD1 (5 bases). In germline, CDR1 is SGHTA, CDR2 FQGNSA. V was clipped by 3 bases and J by 1 base, with 11 bases between them. The length of the CDR3 is 15 residues. This chain's CDR3 is CASSLMGLGTDTQYF. The CDR3, as DNA: TGTGCCAGCAGCTTGATGGGGCTTGGCACAGATACGCAGTATTTT.

On this clone itself: Additional DNA sequences in this sample encode the identical CDR3. The CDR3 protein is CASSSQGGNTEAFF. DNA for the CDR3: TGCGCCAGCAGCAGTCAGGGGGGTAACACTGAAGCTTTCTTT. This chain connects TRBV5-1 to TRBJ1-1; TRBD1 agrees at 7 bases. V lost 4 bases to trimming and J lost 2 bases; unmatched junction nucleotides: 5. Germline V gene data show CDR1 as SGHRS and CDR2 as YFSETQ. The length of the CDR3 is 14 residues.

The chain couples TRBV5-1 to TRBJ2-3, with 9 bases identical to TRBD2. The CDR3 runs to 15 residues. Trimming at V came to 5 bases and at J to 2 bases, leaving 6 bases not matched to a gene. The germline V gene encodes CDR1 SGHRS and CDR2 YFSETQ. CDR3 amino acids: CASRGSGGHTDTQYF. The CDR3 DNA is TGCGCCAGCAGAGGAAGCGGGGGGCACACAGATACGCAGTATTTT.

This CDR3 reads CASSLGSGQGTYEQYF. The DNA for the CDR3 is TGTGCCAGCAGCTTAGGTTCGGGACAGGGAACCTACGAGCAGTACTTC. This chain joins TRBV7-2 and TRBJ2-7; 9 nucleotides agree with TRBD1. CDR1 is SGHTA and CDR2 is FQGNSA in the germline V gene. The CDR3 is made up of 16 amino acids. Trimming took 1 base from V and 2 from J; bases not matched to a gene: 6.